This TCR beta chain is from a study of blood T cell repertoires in COVID-19. The overall study: PBMCs, B-cell-depleted T cells, or T cells provided the cDNA or gDNA that made up the material.

Trimming cost V 3 bases and J 6 bases; bases outside gene matches: 12. The germline V gene has CDR1 KGHDR and CDR2 SFDVKD. The CDR3 runs 16 residues. The repertoire was sequenced with immunoSEQ multiplex PCR; TCRdb's copy has only in-frame clones and lacks some. The sample carries 51,000 or so clones, 81% recorded once. This receptor was obtained from a woman of 80 years or more with COVID-19, enrolled during active disease. The rearrangement uses TRBV24-1 and TRBJ1-2; TRBD1 agrees at 7 bases. Sequenced input: peripheral blood. CDR3 in amino acids: CATSDAMTQGRHGYTF. The CDR3, as DNA: TGTGCCACCAGTGATGCAATGACACAGGGGCGCCATGGCTACACCTTC.